The sequence of this T cell receptor beta chain was determined in a study of T cell clonotyping in hematopoietic cell transplantation. Findings and limits, study-wide: Pathologically expanded recipient clonotypes increased progressively from day 30 to day 180 as diversity fell. At the given depth, recipient repertoires were over 95% de novo clonotypes.

Trimming took off 4 bases at V and 6 bases at J, with 13 bases between the two ends. The CDR3 is 13 residues long. Germline CDR1 reads KGHSH; CDR2 reads LQKENI. Recipient blood drawn about 28 days pretransplant and days 30, 100, 180 after. Data came from immunoSEQ multiplex PCR; TCRdb stores just in-frame clones and leaves some out. The sample consists of more than 7,500 clones, roughly four fifths of them appearing once. A note on this clone: Its specificity is not known.

The TCR sequence derives from a female patient aged 50-59 years who had an allogeneic stem cell transplant from an unrelated donor, so the T cells may come from the graft donor. Some clones in this sample may be carry-over from other donors' samples. The sample here was peripheral blood mononuclear cells, taken 180 days after allogeneic stem cell transplant. This chain joins TRBV18 and TRBJ2-7; D ambiguous. CDR3 bases: TGTGCCAGCTCACTCACCGAGTCAACCGAGCAGTACTTC. Amino acid sequence: CASSLTESTEQYF.